Described below is a single TCR beta chain sequence and its context. The source of the sample is a study of cytomegalovirus exposure and HLA in healthy donors. 13 Jbeta primers and 60 Vbeta primers were used for the PCR. Data came from immunoSEQ multiplex PCR; TCRdb stores just in-frame clones and leaves some out. The sample totals 80,000 to 100,000 clones. CDR1 and CDR2 from the germline V gene are SGHDT and YYEEEE. The CDR3 covers 17 residues. V was pared by 4 bases and J by 0 bases, with 17 bases between. This chain uses TRBV5-6 with TRBJ2-4; perhaps TRBD2 as D (5 bases). The receptor was isolated from a man in his fifties or sixties in good health and CMV-seronegative. Sample: PBMCs. The CDR3 sequence is CASSQDTGYLAKNIQYF. The DNA for the CDR3 is TGTGCCAGCAGCCAGGATACGGGATATCTAGCCAAAAACATTCAGTACTTC.